This T cell receptor beta chain was identified during a study of CD8 T cells in Susac syndrome. CD8+ and CD4+ T cells from blood underwent TCR beta sequencing. Isolation of CD8+ and CD4+ T cells was performed negatively, whereas enrichment of TEMRA cells was done by FACS. cDNA came from about 0.51 to 1 ug RNA primed by random hexamers. Each CDR3 protein is one row after TCRdb ran MiXCR on the immunoSEQ multiplex PCR reads. The sample holds 150,000 to 200,000 distinct CDR3 sequences, 90% to 95% seen once. This CDR3 has 15 amino acids. V lost 4 bases, J lost 5 bases, and 14 bases lay in between. The germline gives CDR1 SEHNR, CDR2 FQNEAQ (reference sequence).

The source of this sequence is a human donor with multiple sclerosis. J is TRBJ2-2 and V is TRBV7-9, with a weak D call TRBD1 (6 bases). Input material: CD4+ T cells from PBMCs. The CDR3 DNA sequence: TGTGCCAGCAGCTCGACAGGAAACGGGACCGGGGAGCTGTTTTTT. This gives the protein CASSSTGNGTGELFF.